A selection of T cell receptor beta chains follows, all from one sample in a study of T cell responses to AZD1222 COVID-19 vaccine. Measured with immunoSEQ multiplex PCR; TCRdb has only the in-frame clones, and not every one. The data hold about 50,000 clones, with approximately 85% observed a single time. Sample: peripheral blood, taken on day 0 of MenACWY control vaccination. The receptor set was obtained from an adult in good health. Both conserved end residues are part of each CDR3. Fields, in order: J gene, V gene, clone size, D gene, CDR3 protein, CDR3 DNA. The D gene is left open where the match is weak. Size values are once, few and many counts, or a class for expanded clones, and some rows have none.

j_gene: TRBJ1-2
v_gene: TRBV28
abundance: -
d_gene: -
CDR3aa: CASSAPSGRAIYGYTF
CDR3nt: TGTGCCAGCAGTGCACCCTCGGGCAGGGCGATATATGGCTACACCTTC

j_gene: TRBJ2-5
v_gene: TRBV9
abundance: -
d_gene: -
CDR3aa: CASSVEAEETQYF
CDR3nt: TGTGCCAGCAGCGTAGAGGCGGAAGAGACCCAGTACTTC

j_gene: TRBJ1-6
v_gene: TRBV19
abundance: -
d_gene: -
CDR3aa: CASSITEAYNSPLHF
CDR3nt: TGTGCCAGTAGTATAACAGAAGCCTATAATTCACCCCTCCACTTT

j_gene: TRBJ2-1
v_gene: TRBV6-5
abundance: -
d_gene: TRBD2
CDR3aa: CASRDLAGLYNEQFF
CDR3nt: TGTGCCAGCAGGGATTTAGCGGGCCTCTACAATGAGCAGTTCTTC

j_gene: TRBJ1-2
v_gene: TRBV11-2
abundance: -
d_gene: TRBD1
CDR3aa: CASSLTGGNSYGYTF
CDR3nt: TGTGCCAGCAGCTTAACAGGGGGTAATAGCTATGGCTACACCTTC

j_gene: TRBJ1-5
v_gene: TRBV28
abundance: -
d_gene: -
CDR3aa: CASIPTDLSGGPQHF
CDR3nt: TGTGCCAGCATTCCGACCGACCTATCGGGTGGGCCCCAGCATTTT

j_gene: TRBJ2-7
v_gene: TRBV5-1
abundance: -
d_gene: -
CDR3aa: CASSLGWAYEQYF
CDR3nt: TGCGCCAGCAGCTTGGGGTGGGCCTACGAGCAGTACTTC

j_gene: TRBJ2-7
v_gene: TRBV3-1/TRBV3-2
abundance: -
d_gene: -
CDR3aa: CASSPRGSLAKSYEQYF
CDR3nt: TGTGCCAGCAGCCCAAGGGGTAGTCTAGCCAAGTCCTACGAGCAGTACTTC

j_gene: TRBJ2-5
v_gene: TRBV19
abundance: -
d_gene: -
CDR3aa: CASSARPMEETQYF
CDR3nt: TGTGCCAGTAGTGCCCGGCCCATGGAGGAGACCCAGTACTTC

j_gene: TRBJ2-2
v_gene: TRBV11-3
abundance: -
d_gene: TRBD1
CDR3aa: CASSLRDRDPGELFF
CDR3nt: TGTGCCAGCAGCTTACGGGACAGGGATCCCGGGGAGCTGTTTTTT

j_gene: TRBJ1-6
v_gene: TRBV30
abundance: -
d_gene: -
CDR3aa: CAWSGPGRDNSPLHF
CDR3nt: TGTGCCTGGAGTGGCCCGGGACGGGATAATTCACCCCTCCACTTT

j_gene: TRBJ2-1
v_gene: TRBV4-1
abundance: -
d_gene: TRBD2
CDR3aa: CASSRLGGRAEAHEQFF
CDR3nt: TGCGCCAGCAGCCGCCTTGGCGGGAGGGCCGAGGCCCATGAGCAGTTCTTC

j_gene: TRBJ2-5
v_gene: TRBV10-2
abundance: -
d_gene: -
CDR3aa: CASSAGGETQYF
CDR3nt: TGCGCCAGCAGTGCTGGAGGGGAGACCCAGTACTTC

j_gene: TRBJ2-1
v_gene: TRBV19
abundance: -
d_gene: -
CDR3aa: CASSIGGQGGDEQFF
CDR3nt: TGTGCCAGTAGTATAGGTGGGCAGGGTGGGGATGAGCAGTTCTTC

j_gene: TRBJ2-7
v_gene: TRBV11-2
abundance: once
d_gene: -
CDR3aa: CASSLGSEAAYEQYF
CDR3nt: TGTGCCAGCAGCTTAGGATCGGAGGCCGCCTACGAGCAGTACTTC

j_gene: TRBJ2-2
v_gene: TRBV18
abundance: -
d_gene: -
CDR3aa: CASSPRGPSVTNTGELFF
CDR3nt: TGTGCCAGCTCACCCCGTGGACCTAGCGTTACGAACACCGGGGAGCTGTTTTTT

j_gene: TRBJ2-2
v_gene: TRBV6-5
abundance: -
d_gene: -
CDR3aa: CASSPGRVTGELFF
CDR3nt: TGTGCCAGCAGTCCCGGTCGGGTCACCGGGGAGCTGTTTTTT

j_gene: TRBJ2-1
v_gene: TRBV5-4
abundance: once
d_gene: -
CDR3aa: CASSFLSGSSYNEQFF
CDR3nt: TGTGCCAGCAGCTTTTTGTCCGGGAGTTCCTACAATGAGCAGTTCTTC

j_gene: TRBJ2-7
v_gene: TRBV3-1/TRBV3-2
abundance: -
d_gene: TRBD2
CDR3aa: CASSLRGGLSYEQYF
CDR3nt: TGTGCCAGCAGCCTCCGGGGGGGCCTGAGCTACGAGCAGTACTTC

j_gene: TRBJ2-7
v_gene: TRBV7-9
abundance: -
d_gene: -
CDR3aa: CASNFPGTYEQYF
CDR3nt: TGTGCCAGCAACTTTCCAGGCACCTACGAGCAGTACTTC

j_gene: TRBJ2-3
v_gene: TRBV2
abundance: -
d_gene: TRBD2
CDR3aa: CASSASGSSDTQYF
CDR3nt: TGTGCCAGCAGTGCTAGCGGGAGTTCAGATACGCAGTATTTT

j_gene: TRBJ1-5
v_gene: TRBV12-3/TRBV12-4
abundance: -
d_gene: -
CDR3aa: CASTQSQFRPQHF
CDR3nt: TGTGCCAGCACCCAAAGCCAGTTTCGGCCCCAGCATTTT

j_gene: TRBJ2-7
v_gene: TRBV29-1
abundance: -
d_gene: -
CDR3aa: CSVWTAYEQYF
CDR3nt: TGCAGCGTCTGGACAGCCTACGAGCAGTACTTC

j_gene: TRBJ2-7
v_gene: TRBV28
abundance: -
d_gene: TRBD1
CDR3aa: CASRSAGTDSYEQYF
CDR3nt: TGTGCCAGCAGATCCGCCGGGACAGACTCCTACGAGCAGTACTTC

j_gene: TRBJ2-3
v_gene: TRBV11-3
abundance: -
d_gene: TRBD1
CDR3aa: CASSWDRDEDTQYF
CDR3nt: TGTGCCAGCAGTTGGGACAGGGATGAAGATACGCAGTATTTT

j_gene: TRBJ1-1
v_gene: TRBV7-9
abundance: -
d_gene: TRBD1
CDR3aa: CASSTSLVGLRQGNTEAFF
CDR3nt: TGTGCCAGCAGCACAAGTTTAGTGGGATTAAGACAGGGGAACACTGAAGCTTTCTTT

j_gene: TRBJ2-1
v_gene: TRBV7-8
abundance: few
d_gene: -
CDR3aa: CASSLGQLILYNEQFF
CDR3nt: TGTGCCAGCAGCTTAGGACAGCTAATTCTCTACAATGAGCAGTTCTTC

j_gene: TRBJ1-2
v_gene: TRBV28
abundance: -
d_gene: -
CDR3aa: CASARDGNYGYTF
CDR3nt: TGTGCCAGCGCACGGGACGGGAACTATGGCTACACCTTC

j_gene: TRBJ1-6
v_gene: TRBV7-2
abundance: few
d_gene: TRBD1
CDR3aa: CASSFGTGLNSPLHF
CDR3nt: TGTGCCAGCAGCTTCGGGACAGGGTTGAATTCACCCCTCCACTTT

j_gene: TRBJ2-7
v_gene: TRBV5-4
abundance: -
d_gene: TRBD2
CDR3aa: CASSLSGTAYEQYF
CDR3nt: TGTGCCAGCAGCTTAAGCGGGACTGCCTACGAGCAGTACTTC

j_gene: TRBJ2-2
v_gene: TRBV18
abundance: -
d_gene: -
CDR3aa: CASSPLDTGELFF
CDR3nt: TGTGCCAGCTCCCCCTTGGACACCGGGGAGCTGTTTTTT

j_gene: TRBJ2-7
v_gene: TRBV7-2
abundance: -
d_gene: -
CDR3aa: CASSSSENYEQYF
CDR3nt: TGTGCCAGCAGCTCCTCGGAGAACTACGAGCAGTACTTC

j_gene: TRBJ1-1
v_gene: TRBV19
abundance: few
d_gene: -
CDR3aa: CASSIGVVNTEAFF
CDR3nt: TGTGCCAGTAGTATAGGAGTCGTGAACACTGAAGCTTTCTTT

j_gene: TRBJ2-7
v_gene: TRBV6-5
abundance: -
d_gene: -
CDR3aa: CASSNGQFPAYEQYF
CDR3nt: TGTGCCAGCAGCAACGGACAGTTCCCGGCCTACGAGCAGTACTTC

j_gene: TRBJ1-2
v_gene: TRBV28
abundance: -
d_gene: -
CDR3aa: CASSTAPRGYTF
CDR3nt: TGTGCCAGCAGCACCGCTCCTAGGGGCTACACCTTC

j_gene: TRBJ2-7
v_gene: TRBV18
abundance: -
d_gene: -
CDR3aa: CASSSSSPYEQYF
CDR3nt: TGTGCCAGCTCATCTTCGAGTCCCTACGAGCAGTACTTC

j_gene: TRBJ2-1
v_gene: TRBV20-1
abundance: -
d_gene: TRBD1
CDR3aa: CSASFPQGASDEQFF
CDR3nt: TGCAGTGCTAGTTTCCCACAGGGGGCTAGCGATGAGCAGTTCTTC

j_gene: TRBJ2-5
v_gene: TRBV7-2
abundance: -
d_gene: TRBD1
CDR3aa: CASSLQGTGGETQYF
CDR3nt: TGTGCCAGCAGCTTACAAGGGACAGGGGGAGAGACCCAGTACTTC

j_gene: TRBJ2-5
v_gene: TRBV6-5
abundance: -
d_gene: TRBD1
CDR3aa: CASSRRDRGGWTQYF
CDR3nt: TGTGCCAGCAGCCGCCGCGACAGGGGGGGCTGGACCCAGTACTTC

j_gene: TRBJ2-7
v_gene: TRBV27
abundance: -
d_gene: -
CDR3aa: CASHPNPISRGGIEQYF
CDR3nt: TGTGCCAGCCACCCCAACCCCATAAGCAGGGGAGGGATCGAGCAGTACTTC

j_gene: TRBJ1-4
v_gene: TRBV12-3/TRBV12-4
abundance: -
d_gene: -
CDR3aa: CASSVVHEKLFF
CDR3nt: TGTGCCAGCAGCGTAGTTCATGAAAAACTGTTTTTT

j_gene: TRBJ2-7
v_gene: TRBV28
abundance: few
d_gene: -
CDR3aa: CASVPSGPSYEQYF
CDR3nt: TGTGCCAGCGTCCCCAGCGGGCCATCCTACGAGCAGTACTTC

j_gene: TRBJ1-1
v_gene: TRBV11-3
abundance: -
d_gene: -
CDR3aa: CASSGGADTEAFF
CDR3nt: TGTGCCAGCAGTGGAGGGGCTGACACTGAAGCTTTCTTT

j_gene: TRBJ2-1
v_gene: TRBV28
abundance: few
d_gene: -
CDR3aa: CASSSPDRSSYNEQFF
CDR3nt: TGTGCCAGCAGTTCTCCGGACAGAAGCTCCTACAATGAGCAGTTCTTC

j_gene: TRBJ2-2
v_gene: TRBV4-3
abundance: -
d_gene: TRBD2
CDR3aa: CASSQDPPGGSWTGELFF
CDR3nt: TGCGCCAGCAGCCAAGACCCCCCCGGCGGGAGTTGGACCGGGGAGCTGTTTTTT

j_gene: TRBJ1-1
v_gene: TRBV6-6
abundance: -
d_gene: -
CDR3aa: CASSYYDRIEAFF
CDR3nt: TGTGCCAGCAGTTACTACGACAGGATTGAAGCTTTCTTT

j_gene: TRBJ2-5
v_gene: TRBV19
abundance: -
d_gene: TRBD2
CDR3aa: CASGASGQETQYF
CDR3nt: TGTGCCAGTGGGGCTAGCGGCCAAGAGACCCAGTACTTC